This passage covers 22 T cell receptor beta chains from one sample sequenced in a study of beta chain features in type 1 diabetes. The study's findings and limits: Shortening that was moderate but significant affected the TCRB CDR3s of Type 1 diabetes patients in all four CD4+ subsets.

Antigens for these TCRs are unknown. Sequenced material consisted of expressed TCRB transcripts (all of the isolated RNA was reverse transcribed). Assay used: immunoSEQ multiplex PCR; TCRdb lists only in-frame clones, some missing. The table lists under 300,000 clones, roughly 14% of them singletons, with roughly 0.019% in the top ten. The sequencing sample was made of naive CD4+ T cells from blood. The receptors here all came from a man aged 25-45 years with type 1 diabetes.

The chain combines TRBV11-2 with TRBJ1-1, with 10 bases identical to TRBD1. CDR1 is SGHAT, CDR2 FQNNGV, per germline. Unmatched junction bases numbered 4, after V lost 5 bases and J lost 4 bases. This CDR3 region has 14 residues. The CDR3 sequence is CASSPRTGGTEAFF. The CDR3 bases are TGTGCCAGCAGCCCGAGGACAGGGGGCACTGAAGCTTTCTTT.

This sequence joins TRBV11-2 and TRBJ1-2; TRBD1 is a possible D gene (5 bases). V lost 0 bases, J lost 6 bases, and 17 bases lay in between. CDR1 SGHAT and CDR2 FQNNGV come from the germline V gene. The CDR3 runs 16 residues. This CDR3 reads CASSLDLARAVDGYTF. For the CDR3, the DNA is TGTGCCAGCAGCTTAGATCTGGCCAGGGCTGTCGATGGCTACACCTTC.

This chain joins TRBV11-3 and TRBJ2-7; D is possibly TRBD1 (5 bases). The length of the CDR3 is 14 residues. Germline V gene sequence: CDR1 SGHNT, CDR2 YENEEA. The V and J ends lost 8 bases and 0 bases respectively, with 14 bases between them. CDR3 DNA: TGTGCCAGCGCCGCAGGGCCCAGCTCCTACGAGCAGTACTTC. Residues: CASAAGPSSYEQYF.

This clone showed up just a few times. The chain carries TRBV5-1 and TRBJ2-2; tentative D call: TRBD1 (6 bases). The CDR3 contains 14 residues. The V gene's germline CDR1 is SGHRS and CDR2 YFSETQ. The V end lost 2 bases, the J end lost 3 bases, and 8 bases lay between the germline ends. For the CDR3, the DNA is TGCGCCAGCAGCTTTAGGACAGACACCGGGGAGCTGTTTTTT. It specifies CASSFRTDTGELFF.

There are a few counts of this clone. The V gene is TRBV19, the J gene TRBJ2-5; tentative D call: TRBD2 (7 bases). V was trimmed by 3 bases and J by 0 bases, leaving 20 bases between them. The CDR3 runs to 18 residues. Germline V lookup: CDR1 LNHDA, CDR2 SQIVND (reference sequence). CDR3 in amino acids: CASSITGRGHQYQETQYF. DNA of the CDR3: TGTGCCAGTAGTATCACGGGGAGGGGACATCAGTACCAAGAGACCCAGTACTTC.

This clone was seen only a few times. CDR3 DNA sequence: TGTGCCAGTAACAGGGACCAAGGGGTTGGCAATCAGCCCCAGCATTTT. Its translation: CASNRDQGVGNQPQHF. V usage is TRBV2 and J usage is TRBJ1-5; a possible D gene is TRBD1 (6 bases). Between the trimmed V and J ends, which lost 9 bases and 2 bases, there was a span of 20 bases. The CDR3 contains 16 residues. Germline values: CDR1 SNHLY, CDR2 FYNNEI.

The CDR3 protein is CASSLTLGRGETQYF. Here the CDR3 DNA reads TGTGCCAGCAGCTTAACCCTCGGCAGGGGGGAGACCCAGTACTTC. The rearrangement joins TRBV7-9 to TRBJ2-5; TRBD1 agrees at 7 bases. Germline-derived CDR1 and CDR2 are SEHNR and FQNEAQ (reference sequence). The CDR3 runs to 15 residues. V lost 2 bases to trimming and J lost 5 bases; unmatched junction nucleotides: 8.

V and J are TRBV9 and TRBJ2-2, with TRBD2 matching 8 bases. The CDR3 contains 13 residues. Germline CDR1 is SGDLS and CDR2 is YYNGEE. Germline trimming cut 4 bases from V and 7 bases from J; bases unmatched to any gene: 3. The CDR3 here is CASSPAGVGELFF. CDR3 nucleotide sequence: TGTGCCAGCAGCCCAGCGGGAGTCGGGGAGCTGTTTTTT.

The sample holds a few counts of this clone. J is TRBJ1-1 and V is TRBV7-9; D perhaps matches TRBD1 (5 bases). CDR1 is SEHNR and CDR2 is FQNEAQ in the germline V gene (reference sequence). CDR3 length: 13 residues. Trimming cost V 5 bases and J 2 bases, with 9 bases left between them. The CDR3 loop reads CASSPQANTEAFF. The CDR3, as DNA: TGTGCCAGCAGCCCACAGGCTAACACTGAAGCTTTCTTT.

The rearrangement uses TRBV4-1 and TRBJ2-5; 12 bases are a match to TRBD2. This CDR3 is built from 16 residues. The germline V gene has CDR1 MGHRA and CDR2 YSYEKL. Trimming took 4 bases from V and 4 from J; bases not matched to a gene: 7. CDR3 region: CASSPYLAGGRETQYF. The CDR3 nucleotides are TGCGCCAGCAGCCCGTACCTAGCGGGGGGGCGAGAGACCCAGTACTTC.

This clone came up a few times. The chain joins TRBV18 to TRBJ2-3; 7 bases map to TRBD1. CDR3 length equals 14 residues. The germline CDR1 and CDR2 sequences are KGHSH and LQKENI. V trimming: 1 base; J trimming: 4 bases; junction bases outside the gene matches: 2. DNA of the CDR3: TGTGCCAGCTCACCACTCGGACAGGCAGATACGCAGTATTTT. Residues: CASSPLGQADTQYF.

A few counts support this clone. The chain is built from TRBV4-2 and TRBJ2-1; TRBD2 is a possible D gene (6 bases). The CDR3 runs to 17 residues. The V gene lost 0 bases and the J gene lost 7 bases, with 19 bases spanning the gap. CDR1 is LGHNA, CDR2 YNFKEQ, per germline. CDR3 region: CASSQDTSTGEWNEQFF. CDR3 in DNA: TGTGCCAGCAGCCAAGATACTTCGACGGGAGAATGGAATGAGCAGTTCTTC.

This clone has more than one count but fewer than ten. The chain carries TRBV10-2 and TRBJ1-5, with D possibly matching TRBD1 (5 bases). CDR3 length equals 14 residues. V was cut by 2 bases and J by 2 bases, with 7 bases left in between. Germline lookup yields CDR1 WSHSY and CDR2 SAAADI. This CDR3 reads CASSEGGGNQPQHF. CDR3 coding DNA: TGCGCCAGCAGTGAGGGAGGGGGCAATCAGCCCCAGCATTTT.

This clone was detected a few times. The rearrangement uses TRBV29-1 and TRBJ2-7; 11 bases align to TRBD1. V was pared by 7 bases and J by 1 base, with 9 bases of the junction left unmatched. Per germline, CDR1 SQVTM and CDR2 ANQGSEA. There are 15 residues in the CDR3. CDR3 protein: CSARTGTGGSYEQYF. The CDR3 nucleotides are TGCAGCGCTCGAACCGGGACAGGGGGTTCCTACGAGCAGTACTTC.

The chain combines TRBV11-3 with TRBJ2-5, with TRBD2 identical over 16 bases. CDR1 SGHNT and CDR2 YENEEA come from the germline V gene. The CDR3 length is 14 residues. V lost 4 bases and J lost 9; bases outside the gene matches: 2. The CDR3 is CASSSGLAGGPQYF. The CDR3 nucleotides read TGTGCCAGCAGCTCGGGACTAGCGGGAGGGCCCCAGTACTTC.

This clone was seen a handful of times. The chain employs TRBV7-9 and TRBJ1-1; 12 nucleotides agree with TRBD1. The CDR3 spans 16 residues. Germline CDR1 reads SEHNR; CDR2 reads FQNEAQ (reference sequence). V lost 3 bases, J lost 5 bases, and 7 bases stayed unmatched. CDR3 in amino acids: CASSLLRDRGRTEAFF. In nucleotides, the CDR3 is TGTGCCAGCAGCTTGTTAAGGGACAGGGGGCGAACTGAAGCTTTCTTT.

The chain joins TRBV2 to TRBJ2-7; 13 positions match TRBD2. The germline V gene has CDR1 SNHLY and CDR2 FYNNEI. V was clipped by 4 bases and J by 0 bases; unmatched bases: 6. This CDR3 is 17 amino acids long. The CDR3 protein is CASSGLAGGYGSYEQYF. CDR3 in DNA: TGTGCCAGCAGTGGACTAGCGGGAGGTTATGGCTCCTACGAGCAGTACTTC.

There are many counts of this clone. V is TRBV29-1 and J is TRBJ2-7; 9 bases fit TRBD1. Germline V lookup: CDR1 SQVTM, CDR2 ANQGSEA. The CDR3 loop spans 13 amino acids. Trimming removed 4 bases from V and 4 bases from J; junction bases left unmatched: 5. The CDR3 region has the DNA TGCAGCGTTGGTGGGACAGGGAGGTACGAGCAGTACTTC. Amino acids: CSVGGTGRYEQYF.

The rearrangement uses TRBV30 and TRBJ1-2; 7 positions agree with TRBD1. After removal of 2 bases from V and 7 bases from J, the junction contained 4 bases not matched to a gene. This CDR3 has 12 residues. Germline-derived CDR1 and CDR2 are GTSNPN and SVGIG (reference sequence). CDR3: CAWSTGAGGYTF. CDR3 DNA: TGTGCCTGGAGTACAGGGGCTGGTGGCTACACCTTC.

The rearrangement links TRBV25-1 to TRBJ1-5; TRBD1 matches 7 bases. V lost 4 bases and J lost 1; bases outside the gene matches: 4. Per the germline V gene, CDR1 is MGHDK and CDR2 is SYGVNS. The CDR3 sequence is 15 residues long. As DNA, the CDR3 is TGTGCCAGCAGTGGACAGGGTTGGAGCAATCAGCCCCAGCATTTT. Translated: CASSGQGWSNQPQHF.

This clone has a handful of counts. The chain carries TRBV4-1 and TRBJ1-2; 9 nucleotides agree with TRBD1. The J segment lost 1 base and the V segment lost 1 base, leaving 7 bases of the junction unmatched. In germline, CDR1 is MGHRA, CDR2 YSYEKL. The CDR3 sequence is 17 residues long. CDR3 sequence reads: CASSQVAGTGHNYGYTF. Written as DNA, the CDR3 is TGCGCCAGCAGCCAAGTGGCCGGGACAGGGCATAACTATGGCTACACCTTC.

A few counts support this clone. The V and J genes are TRBV6-1 and TRBJ1-5; no clear D gene. Trimming shortened V by 6 bases and J by 7 bases, and 13 bases separated the two germline ends. This CDR3 spans 13 amino acids. Germline loops: CDR1 MNHNS, CDR2 SASEGT. The CDR3 here is CASRLPPEQPQHF. CDR3 DNA sequence: TGTGCCAGCAGGCTTCCTCCAGAACAGCCCCAGCATTTT.